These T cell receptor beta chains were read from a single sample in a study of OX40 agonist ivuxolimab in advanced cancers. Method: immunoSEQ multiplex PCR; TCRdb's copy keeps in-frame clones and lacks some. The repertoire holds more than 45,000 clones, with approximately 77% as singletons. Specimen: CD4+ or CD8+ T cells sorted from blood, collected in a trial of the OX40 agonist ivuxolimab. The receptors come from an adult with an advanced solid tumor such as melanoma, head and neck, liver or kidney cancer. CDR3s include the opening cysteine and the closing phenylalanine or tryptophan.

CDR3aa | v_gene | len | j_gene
CASSYRTSGRREEQYF | TRBV21-1 | 16 | TRBJ2-7
CASSLLGPEGLKADTQYF | TRBV11-2 | 18 | TRBJ2-3
CASSLGLAIDVYNEQFF | TRBV5-1 | 17 | TRBJ2-1
CASSPRLGVVNYGYTF | TRBV27 | 16 | TRBJ1-2
CASSQVGRGLTDTQYF | TRBV4-1 | 16 | TRBJ2-3
CASSEWGTQYF | TRBV10-2 | 11 | TRBJ2-5
CATRSGRNTDTQYF | TRBV10-3 | 14 | TRBJ2-3
CASSPRTGRMNTEAFF | TRBV19 | 16 | TRBJ1-1
CASADRIVYEQYF | TRBV6-1 | 13 | TRBJ2-7
CAISGQASNQPQHF | TRBV10-3 | 14 | TRBJ1-5
CASSPPGQIHYNEQFF | TRBV18 | 16 | TRBJ2-1
CASKALGGTDTQYF | TRBV2 | 14 | TRBJ2-3
CASSNRAGRAGTQYF | TRBV7-2 | 15 | TRBJ2-5
CASSLYRAGGPSNYGYTF | TRBV28 | 18 | TRBJ1-2
CASSPSGTHSGNTIYF | TRBV18 | 16 | TRBJ1-3
CASSDTGNQPQHF | TRBV10-2 | 13 | TRBJ1-5
CASSLQAGGYNEQFF | TRBV7-9 | 15 | TRBJ2-1
CASSTTGQGVARQTQYF | TRBV11-2 | 17 | TRBJ2-5
CASSLTGSVTDTQYF | TRBV5-6 | 15 | TRBJ2-3
CASTQGSAYEQYF | TRBV5-1 | 13 | TRBJ2-7